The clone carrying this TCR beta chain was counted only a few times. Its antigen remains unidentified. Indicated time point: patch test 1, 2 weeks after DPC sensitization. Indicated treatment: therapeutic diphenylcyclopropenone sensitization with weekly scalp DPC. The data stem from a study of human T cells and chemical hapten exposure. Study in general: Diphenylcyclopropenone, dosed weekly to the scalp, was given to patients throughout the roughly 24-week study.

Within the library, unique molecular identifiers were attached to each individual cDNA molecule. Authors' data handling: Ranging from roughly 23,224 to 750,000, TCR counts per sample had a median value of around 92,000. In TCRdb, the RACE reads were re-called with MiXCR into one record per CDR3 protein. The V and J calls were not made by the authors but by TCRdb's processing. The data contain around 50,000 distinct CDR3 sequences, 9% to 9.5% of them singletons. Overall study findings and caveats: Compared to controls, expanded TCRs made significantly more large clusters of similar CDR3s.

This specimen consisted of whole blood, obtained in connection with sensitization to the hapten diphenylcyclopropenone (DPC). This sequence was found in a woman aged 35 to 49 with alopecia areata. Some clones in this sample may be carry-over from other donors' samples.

CDR3 DNA sequence: TGCGCCAGCAGCAGGGGGACAGCTACAGGGGCTTCGGGGAGCTCACCCCTCCACTTT. Protein: CASSRGTATGASGSSPLHF. This sequence joins TRBV5-1 and TRBJ1-6; 7 bases agree with TRBD1. Germline values: CDR1 SGHRS, CDR2 YFSETQ. The CDR3 is made up of 19 amino acids. Germline trimming cut 4 bases from V and 10 bases from J; bases unmatched to any gene: 23.